These 23 T cell receptor beta chains were all obtained from the same sample, sequenced in a study of beta chain features in type 1 diabetes listed by TCRdb under 2018. The library was generated by the immunoSEQ multiplex PCR assay. The entire amount of isolated RNA was reverse transcribed using the High Capacity cDNA Reverse Transcription Kit, so the sequenced TCRB transcripts were expressed ones. Drawn from immuneACCESS, this table holds only the in-frame rearrangements with V and J called that TCRdb kept. Clones are partly lost; checked studies trace under half to an unresolved V gene and leave the rest unexplained. The sample has some 150,000 clones on record, around a tenth of them singletons. In total, the top ten clones hold about 0.68% of the sample. Sequenced input: central memory CD4+ T cells from blood. The receptors were gathered from a man in his late teens or twenties in good health.

The table lists this clone with a few counts. This chain joins TRBV18 and TRBJ2-2; unclear D gene. Germline assignment: CDR1 KGHSH and CDR2 LQKENI. This CDR3 comprises 12 residues. The germline V and J ends were trimmed by 2 bases and 8 bases, with 6 bases remaining between them. The CDR3 spells CASSPEVGELFF. The CDR3 nucleotides are TGTGCCAGCTCACCAGAGGTGGGGGAGCTGTTTTTT.

The chain links TRBV9 to TRBJ1-3; the match to TRBD1 covers 7 bases. The germline V gene has CDR1 SGDLS and CDR2 YYNGEE. Trimming at V came to 3 bases and at J to 2 bases, leaving 5 bases not matched to a gene. The CDR3 has 15 residues. The CDR3 DNA reads TGTGCCAGCAGCGCACAGGGGACTGCTGGAAACACCATATATTTT. Encoded protein: CASSAQGTAGNTIYF.

The chain uses TRBV5-1 and TRBJ2-2; D possibly corresponds to TRBD1 (6 bases). The V gene's germline CDR1 is SGHRS and CDR2 YFSETQ. V was pared by 4 bases and J by 2 bases, with 15 bases between. This CDR3 has 16 amino acids. The CDR3 nucleotides are TGCGCCAGCAGCACACTGACAGGCTTAAACACCGGGGAGCTGTTTTTT. As protein: CASSTLTGLNTGELFF.

V is TRBV27 and J is TRBJ1-4; 10 bases align to TRBD1. Germline CDR1 is MNHEY and CDR2 is SMNVEV (reference sequence). With V trimmed by 6 bases and J by 3 bases, 4 bases remained unmatched. The CDR3 consists of 15 residues. CDR3 in DNA: TGTGCCAGCAGGACAGGGGGCCCTGCTAATGAAAAACTGTTTTTT. The encoded protein is CASRTGGPANEKLFF.

This clone was observed a handful of times. The genes are TRBV13 and TRBJ2-5; no clear D. Per germline, CDR1 PRHDT and CDR2 FYEKMQ (reference sequence). The CDR3 extends over 13 amino acids. Trimming left V 4 bases short and J 4 bases short, with 10 bases between. The CDR3 DNA follows: TGTGCCAGCAGCTCTCTGAGTACAGAGACCCAGTACTTC. The encoded protein is CASSSLSTETQYF.

The sample holds many counts of this clone. This chain connects TRBV18 to TRBJ2-1, with a tentative D call TRBD2 (5 bases). Germline V gene data show CDR1 as KGHSH and CDR2 as LQKENI. The CDR3 sequence is 14 residues long. Trimming shortened V by 2 bases and J by 5 bases, and 10 bases separated the two germline ends. The CDR3 reads CASSPSGSDNEQFF. The CDR3 DNA sequence: TGTGCCAGCTCACCAAGCGGCAGCGACAATGAGCAGTTCTTC.

The gene calls are TRBV2 and TRBJ2-6, with a weak D call TRBD2 (6 bases). CDR3 length: 16 amino acids. V was cut by 4 bases and J by 0 bases, with 10 bases left in between. CDR1 is SNHLY, CDR2 FYNNEI, per germline. The CDR3 bases are TGTGCCAGCAGTGTGGGACTGAACTCTGGGGCCAACGTCCTGACTTTC. It specifies CASSVGLNSGANVLTF.

This clone was detected a few times. The CDR3 bases are TGCGCCAGCAGCTTGGACAATAATTCACCCCTCCACTTT. The encoded protein is CASSLDNNSPLHF. The chain combines TRBV5-1 with TRBJ1-6; no reliable D call. Trimming removed 0 bases at V and 5 bases at J, with 3 bases between. CDR3 size: 13 residues. Germline-derived CDR1 and CDR2 are SGHRS and YFSETQ.

This clone was counted between two and nine times. The genes are TRBV11-2 and TRBJ2-3, with 8 nucleotides matching TRBD2. V shed 1 base, J shed 6 bases, and the junction held 0 bases outside the gene matches. Germline CDR1 is SGHAT and CDR2 is FQNNGV. The CDR3 loop spans 13 amino acids. The DNA of the CDR3 is TGTGCCAGCAGCTTAGCGGGGGGGGATACGCAGTATTTT. It translates to CASSLAGGDTQYF. The variable domain in full, with the rest retrieved from reference TRBV11-2 and TRBJ2-3, is EAGVAQSPRYKIIEKRQSVAFWCNPISGHATLYWYQQILGQGPKLLIQFQNNGVVDDSQLPKDRFSAERLKGVDSTLKIQPAKLEDSAVYLCASSLAGGDTQYFGPGTRLTVL.

The rearrangement links TRBV4-2 to TRBJ1-3; D is uncertain. This CDR3 has 13 amino acids. CDR1 is LGHNA and CDR2 is YNFKEQ in the germline V gene. The germline V and J ends were trimmed by 3 bases and 5 bases, with 8 bases remaining between them. CDR3 in amino acids: CASSQLQRNTIYF. CDR3 DNA sequence: TGTGCCAGCAGCCAGTTACAGCGAAACACCATATATTTT.

The sample holds many counts of this clone. The chain has TRBV19 and TRBJ2-2; D gene ambiguous. The CDR3 has 12 amino acids. With 9 bases removed from V and 4 bases from J, the gap between germline ends came to 9 bases. Looked up from germline, CDR1 is LNHDA and CDR2 is SQIVND (reference sequence). The CDR3 region is CASPSGTGELFF. The CDR3 bases are TGTGCCAGCCCGTCGGGCACCGGGGAGCTGTTTTTT.

This clone was seen a handful of times. The chain uses TRBV19 and TRBJ2-1, with no clear D. Germline assignment: CDR1 LNHDA and CDR2 SQIVND (reference sequence). The CDR3 extends over 14 amino acids. V was cut by 11 bases and J by 0 bases, with 14 bases left in between. In DNA form, the CDR3 reads TGTGCCCCGCCCGCCACGAGCTCCTACAATGAGCAGTTCTTC. Amino acids: CAPPATSSYNEQFF.

For this clone: A read error is possible here, since a much larger clone lies one base away. This chain uses TRBV6-5 with TRBJ1-5; TRBD1 aligns across 8 bases. CDR1 MNHEY and CDR2 SVGAGI come from the germline V gene. Trimming removed 6 bases from V and 5 bases from J; junction bases left unmatched: 0. This CDR3 comprises 12 residues. CDR3 amino acids: CASRTGDQPQHF. The CDR3 DNA reads TGTGCCAGCAGGACAGGGGATCAGCCCCAGCATTTT.

This clone was picked up one time. The chain has TRBV11-2 and TRBJ2-3; 9 bases agree with TRBD1. V lost 5 bases and J lost 1; bases outside the gene matches: 4. The length of the CDR3 is 15 residues. CDR1 and CDR2 (germline): SGHAT, FQNNGV. The CDR3 DNA reads TGTGCCAGCAGCGTCCGGGACAGGGGCACAGATACGCAGTATTTT. Translating gives CASSVRDRGTDTQYF.

This clone was counted a few times. The rearrangement uses TRBV5-1 and TRBJ2-7; TRBD1 matches at 9 bases. This CDR3 region has 14 residues. The V gene's germline CDR1 is SGHRS and CDR2 YFSETQ. Trimming cost V 0 bases and J 5 bases; bases outside gene matches: 3. CDR3 residues: CASSLGQGVNEQYF. The DNA for the CDR3 is TGCGCCAGCAGCTTGGGACAGGGGGTAAACGAGCAGTACTTC. Full variable domain (outside the CDR3, taken from reference TRBV5-1 and TRBJ2-7): KAGVTQTPRYLIKTRGQQVTLSCSPISGHRSVSWYQQTPGQGLQFLFEYFSETQRNKGNFPGRFSGRQFSNSRSEMNVSTLELGDSALYLCASSLGQGVNEQYFGPGTRLTVT.

The sample holds a few counts of this clone. V gene TRBV30 combines with J gene TRBJ2-7; tentatively, D is TRBD2 (6 bases). Trimming cost V 0 bases and J 0 bases, with 6 bases left between them. CDR1 and CDR2 from the germline V gene are GTSNPN and SVGIG (reference sequence). The CDR3 runs to 13 residues. CDR3 coding DNA: TGTGCCTGGAGTGTGGGGGGCTCCTACGAGCAGTACTTC. It is translated as CAWSVGGSYEQYF.

This clone was counted ten times or more. The CDR3 loop is CASSPRLSREMQYF. DNA for the CDR3: TGTGCCAGCAGCCCGAGGCTATCTCGGGAAATGCAGTACTTC. The chain couples TRBV7-2 to TRBJ2-4; TRBD2 might be the D (5 bases). This CDR3 spans 14 amino acids. V lost 5 bases and J 13 bases, leaving 21 bases between the germline ends. Germline CDR1 is SGHTA and CDR2 is FQGNSA.

The chain is built from TRBV4-1 and TRBJ1-1, with D unresolved. The CDR3 is 16 amino acids. Trimming shortened V by 4 bases and J by 4 bases, and 19 bases separated the two germline ends. Germline loops: CDR1 MGHRA, CDR2 YSYEKL. In DNA, the CDR3 is TGCGCCAGCAGCCCTGGTCTTAAGCGTGATGGCACTGAAGCTTTCTTT. This encodes CASSPGLKRDGTEAFF.

This clone was seen a handful of times. The genes are TRBV19 and TRBJ1-5; D might be TRBD1 (6 bases). Deletions cut 6 bases from V and 4 bases from J, with 16 bases between. The V gene's germline CDR1 is LNHDA and CDR2 SQIVND (reference sequence). The CDR3 runs 15 residues. Written as DNA, the CDR3 is TGTGCCAGTAGCCCCCGGGACATTAGGAATCAGCCCCAGCATTTT. This sequence encodes CASSPRDIRNQPQHF. Using reference TRBV19 and TRBJ1-5 for the parts outside the CDR3, the full variable domain is DGGITQSPKYLFRKEGQNVTLSCEQNLNHDAMYWYRQDPGQGLRLIYYSQIVNDFQKGDIAEGYSVSREKKESFPLTVTSAQKNPTAFYLCASSPRDIRNQPQHFGDGTRLSIL.

This clone was seen more than once but under ten times. The chain couples TRBV19 to TRBJ1-2, with no clear D. Germline CDR1 is LNHDA and CDR2 is SQIVND (reference sequence). The germline V and J ends were trimmed by 6 bases and 2 bases, with 10 bases remaining between them. The CDR3 runs to 13 residues. The CDR3 reads CASSLQLNYGYTF. The CDR3, as DNA: TGTGCCAGTAGCTTACAGCTAAACTATGGCTACACCTTC.

This clone has only a few counts. V is TRBV27 and J is TRBJ2-1; weak D call: TRBD1 (5 bases). This CDR3 is 15 amino acids long. The V and J ends lost 3 bases and 3 bases respectively, with 12 bases between them. CDR1 MNHEY and CDR2 SMNVEV come from the germline V gene (reference sequence). The CDR3 region has the DNA TGTGCCAGCAGTTTCGGCAGGGCAAACTACAATGAGCAGTTCTTC. It yields the protein CASSFGRANYNEQFF.

This clone was observed many times. This CDR3 is also generated by other DNA sequences in the sample. The chain combines TRBV10-3 with TRBJ2-1; D may be TRBD2 (6 bases). Germline assignment: CDR1 ENHRY and CDR2 SYGVKD. V shed 8 bases and J shed 0 bases, with 17 bases lying between them. CDR3 length: 16 amino acids. CDR3 amino acids: CAIRASDGSSYNEQFF. In nucleotides, the CDR3 is TGTGCCATCCGAGCCTCAGACGGGAGCTCCTACAATGAGCAGTTCTTC.

The chain employs TRBV6-4 and TRBJ2-7; weak D call: TRBD1 (6 bases). Germline lookup yields CDR1 MRHNA and CDR2 SNTAGT. The CDR3 has 13 amino acids. V lost 3 bases and J lost 1, with 7 bases in between. CDR3 coding DNA: TGTGCCAGCAGTGAAGGGGGTTCCTACGAGCAGTACTTC. Protein product: CASSEGGSYEQYF.